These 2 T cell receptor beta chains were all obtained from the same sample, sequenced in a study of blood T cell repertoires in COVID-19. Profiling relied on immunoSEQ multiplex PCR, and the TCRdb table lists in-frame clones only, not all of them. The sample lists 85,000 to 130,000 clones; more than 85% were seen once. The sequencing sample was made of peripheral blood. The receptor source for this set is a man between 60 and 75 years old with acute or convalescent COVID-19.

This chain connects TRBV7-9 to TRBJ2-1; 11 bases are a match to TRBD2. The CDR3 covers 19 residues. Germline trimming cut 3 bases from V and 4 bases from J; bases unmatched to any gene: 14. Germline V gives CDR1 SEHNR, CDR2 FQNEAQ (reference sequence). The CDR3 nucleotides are TGTGCCAGCAGCTTTTGGTCTAGCGGGAGGACAAATCGGTACAATGAGCAGTTCTTC. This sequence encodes CASSFWSSGRTNRYNEQFF.

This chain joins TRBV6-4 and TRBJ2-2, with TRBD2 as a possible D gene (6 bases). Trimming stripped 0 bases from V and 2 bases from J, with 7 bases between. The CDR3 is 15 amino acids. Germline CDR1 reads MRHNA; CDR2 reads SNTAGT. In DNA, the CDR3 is TGTGCCAGCAGTGACTCCGGGACTAACACCGGGGAGCTGTTTTTT. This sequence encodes CASSDSGTNTGELFF.